This TCR beta chain was retrieved from a study of blood T cell repertoires in COVID-19 (TCRdb year 2020). General notes on the study: Samples covering the acute and convalescent phases of COVID-19 were provided by collaborators in the United States, Italy and Spain. The prospective study material was composed of cDNA or gDNA derived from T cells, B-cell-depleted T cells, or PBMCs. Deeply sampled blood TCRbeta repertoires from subjects exposed to, actively infected with, or recovered from COVID-19 were included in the dataset. The repertoires were released in a freely available public database intended as a resource for research on the immune response to SARS-CoV-2. Samples were obtained from the ongoing ImmuneRACE study (first 160 participants) and from about 1,300 subjects provided by 6 global collaborators. Nearly every sample came with metadata listing a de-identified subject ID, COVID-19 status, age in years and sex. Where HLA class I and class II types were available, the types were taken from metadata supplied by the sample provider, not from assay-based typing. Overall study results and their limits: The amount of clinical and demographic metadata varied by source and participant and was provided uncurated.

The CDR3 runs 16 residues from the cysteine to the phenylalanine. CDR3 DNA is the only sequence kept; it has 48 bases, read in frame from the first base. The germline V gene (reference sequence) specifies MNHEY as CDR1 and SMNVEV as CDR2. V loses 2 bases of germline sequence and J loses 1 base, and the interval between the two ends is 12 bases. The immunoSEQ Assay, a bias-controlled multiplex PCR, was used to amplify TCRbeta CDR3 regions from genomic DNA. The original methods were these. The number of nucleated cells in each sample was estimated from the amplification of reference gene primers within the assay. To quantify the absolute abundance of each unique TCRbeta CDR3 rearrangement, sequence reads were collapsed and filtered. Productive Simpson clonality was computed per sample as the square root of Simpson's diversity index over productive rearrangements. Entries here come from immuneACCESS through TCRdb and include only in-frame sequences with V and J called. Some clones fail to appear in such tables; in the studies checked, an unresolved V gene covers under half of the shortfall, and the cause of the remainder is unknown. Clonal size and the V and J genes are those of that table, whereas D and trimming came from the DNA. The sample profile shows some 190,000 clones; approximately 85% of them were found once. Clones ranked in the top ten supply 3% to 4% of the sample.

To note about this clone: Which antigen it targets is not known. Nothing much larger sits one base from this clone, and base qualities are not available.

Each collaborating institution followed its own protocols to collect whole blood in K2EDTA tubes. For TCRbeta analysis, collaborators shipped samples in one of three forms: frozen whole blood, isolated PBMCs, or DNA extracted from either of those sample types. The sequence was collected from a man between 60 and 70 years old with acute or convalescent COVID-19. The chain joins TRBV27 to TRBJ1-5, and perhaps TRBD1 as D gene, on 6 matching bases. Sequences were obtained from peripheral blood. The CDR3 protein: CASSLTNRASNQPQHF. The nucleotide sequence reads as follows: TGTGCCAGCAGTTTAACCAACAGGGCAAGCAATCAGCCCCAGCATTTT.